Each of the 16 T cell receptor beta chains below was sequenced from the same sample in a study of T cell responses to AZD1222 COVID-19 vaccine. Here immunoSEQ multiplex PCR was the method, and the copy in TCRdb shows in-frame clones only, minus some. Among 90,000 to 120,000 clones listed, more than 70% were seen once. The sequencing here drew on peripheral blood, taken on day 0 of MenACWY control vaccination. Every receptor here comes from an adult in good health.

The chain carries TRBV9 and TRBJ2-3; unclear D gene. The CDR3 contains 14 residues. Germline loops: CDR1 SGDLS, CDR2 YYNGEE. The germline V and J ends were trimmed by 1 base and 0 bases, with 6 bases remaining between them. This CDR3 reads CASSVIGSTDTQYF. The CDR3 nucleotides read TGTGCCAGCAGCGTAATAGGTAGCACAGATACGCAGTATTTT.

This chain joins TRBV6-2 or TRBV6-3 and TRBJ1-4; D is uncertain. The CDR3 sequence is 14 residues long. Between the trimmed V and J ends, which lost 0 bases and 13 bases, there was a span of 15 bases. The V gene's germline CDR1 is MNHEY and CDR2 SVGEGT. The CDR3 loop reads CASSYSIWVDGLFF. The CDR3 DNA follows: TGTGCCAGCAGTTACTCGATATGGGTTGATGGACTGTTTTTT.

Comment on this clone: Other DNA sequences in this specimen translate into the identical CDR3. The chain couples TRBV11-2 to TRBJ1-2; unclear D gene. The V end lost 0 bases, the J end lost 4 bases, and 9 bases lay between the germline ends. CDR3 length equals 14 residues. The V gene's germline CDR1 is SGHAT and CDR2 FQNNGV. CDR3 bases: TGTGCCAGCAGCTTAGATCTAGGGTCCTATGGCTACACCTTC. Translation: CASSLDLGSYGYTF.

The genes are TRBV18 and TRBJ2-7; D gene uncertain. Germline V gene sequence: CDR1 KGHSH, CDR2 LQKENI. The V gene lost 0 bases and the J gene lost 6 bases, with 18 bases spanning the gap. CDR3 length: 16 residues. The CDR3 reads CASSPPFKRVGPEQYF. CDR3 in DNA: TGTGCCAGCTCACCACCGTTCAAACGGGTTGGTCCCGAGCAGTACTTC. Full variable domain (outside the CDR3, taken from reference TRBV18 and TRBJ2-7): NAGVMQNPRHLVRRRGQEARLRCSPMKGHSHVYWYRQLPEEGLKFMVYLQKENIIDESGMPKERFSAEFPKEGPSILRIQQVVRGDSAAYFCASSPPFKRVGPEQYFGPGTRLTVT.

V usage is TRBV5-1 and J usage is TRBJ1-1, with TRBD1 as a possible D gene (5 bases). CDR1 is SGHRS, CDR2 YFSETQ, per germline. The CDR3 runs to 15 residues. Trimming took 4 bases from V and 0 from J, leaving 13 bases between them. For the CDR3, the DNA is TGCGCCAGCAGCCCGGGACTGATAGTGAACACTGAAGCTTTCTTT. Translation: CASSPGLIVNTEAFF.

The V and J genes are TRBV7-2 and TRBJ2-3; 8 bases are shared with TRBD2. V was pared by 2 bases and J by 10 bases, with 2 bases of the junction left unmatched. This CDR3 has 12 amino acids. Germline V gene sequence: CDR1 SGHTA, CDR2 FQGNSA. The CDR3 DNA reads TGTGCCAGCAGCTTACCGGGACTAGCGCAGTATTTT. It is translated as CASSLPGLAQYF.

The V gene is TRBV5-1, the J gene TRBJ1-1, with no clear D. Germline-derived CDR1 and CDR2 are SGHRS and YFSETQ. The CDR3 runs to 13 residues. Between the trimmed V and J ends, which lost 2 bases and 1 base, there was a span of 6 bases. For the CDR3, the DNA is TGCGCCAGCAGCTTTCAACCGAACACTGAAGCTTTCTTT. It yields the protein CASSFQPNTEAFF.

The genes are TRBV10-2 and TRBJ2-1; D not resolved. Germline values: CDR1 WSHSY, CDR2 SAAADI. The CDR3 runs to 13 residues. V shed 4 bases and J shed 10 bases, with 14 bases lying between them. CDR3 residues: CASSAIPDREQFF. Here the CDR3 DNA reads TGCGCCAGCAGTGCTATACCGGACCGCGAGCAGTTCTTC.

V is TRBV24-1 and J is TRBJ2-1; 8 bases align to TRBD2. Germline assignment: CDR1 KGHDR and CDR2 SFDVKD. The J segment lost 0 bases and the V segment lost 1 base, leaving 4 bases of the junction unmatched. The CDR3 extends over 17 amino acids. The CDR3: CATSDFHGRASYNEQFF. Written as DNA, the CDR3 is TGTGCCACCAGTGATTTCCACGGGAGGGCCTCCTACAATGAGCAGTTCTTC.

The V and J genes are TRBV5-4 and TRBJ1-2, with D perhaps TRBD1 (6 bases). The V gene lost 0 bases and the J gene lost 6 bases, with 12 bases spanning the gap. Germline V gives CDR1 SGHNT, CDR2 YYREEE (reference sequence). The CDR3 totals 14 residues. The CDR3 loop reads CASSLEGGINGYTF. The CDR3, as DNA: TGTGCCAGCAGCTTGGAGGGGGGTATAAATGGCTACACCTTC.

This chain joins TRBV27 and TRBJ1-5; no clear D gene. The germline gives CDR1 MNHEY, CDR2 SMNVEV (reference sequence). Trimming removed 3 bases at V and 4 bases at J, with 4 bases between. CDR3 length equals 12 residues. The CDR3 coding sequence is TGTGCCAGCAGTTTTTTAAATCAGCCCCAGCATTTT. Translated, it gives CASSFLNQPQHF.

This chain links TRBV15 with TRBJ2-7; 9 bases agree with TRBD1. Germline V gene sequence: CDR1 LNHNV, CDR2 YYDKDF (reference sequence). CDR3 length: 15 residues. V dropped 3 bases and J dropped 6; count of bases not matched to a gene: 9. This chain's CDR3 is CATSRVGTGIIEQYF. The CDR3 nucleotides read TGTGCCACCAGCAGGGTCGGGACAGGGATTATCGAGCAGTACTTC. The variable domain in full, with the rest retrieved from reference TRBV15 and TRBJ2-7, is DAMVIQNPRYQVTQFGKPVTLSCSQTLNHNVMYWYQQKSSQAPKLLFHYYDKDFNNEADTPDNFQSRRPNTSFCFLDIRSPGLGDTAMYLCATSRVGTGIIEQYFGPGTRLTVT.

The CDR3 spells CASSSTGAHEQYF. Here the CDR3 DNA reads TGTGCCAGCAGCAGTACAGGGGCCCACGAGCAGTACTTC. The chain is built from TRBV25-1 and TRBJ2-7; 7 bases are shared with TRBD1. The CDR3 has 13 amino acids. The ends lost 6 bases at V and 5 bases at J; junction bases unmatched: 7. Germline V gene data show CDR1 as MGHDK and CDR2 as SYGVNS.

V gene TRBV27 combines with J gene TRBJ1-2; TRBD1 matches at 8 bases. CDR1 is MNHEY and CDR2 is SMNVEV in the germline V gene (reference sequence). J gave up 3 bases and V 6 bases, and 6 bases lay outside the gene matches. The CDR3 has 14 amino acids. The CDR3 loop is CASRNRDRHYGYTF. The CDR3 DNA follows: TGTGCCAGCAGAAATCGGGACAGGCACTATGGCTACACCTTC.

The rearrangement links TRBV4-1 to TRBJ2-5; D is uncertain. V lost 5 bases to trimming and J lost 3 bases, with 13 bases between them. The CDR3 length is 14 residues. The germline CDR1 and CDR2 sequences are MGHRA and YSYEKL. CDR3 nucleotides: TGCGCCAGCAGCAGGCAGATACGAGAAGAGACCCAGTACTTC. Amino acids: CASSRQIREETQYF.

The chain links TRBV11-2 to TRBJ1-6; D is possibly TRBD1 (6 bases). The CDR3 totals 14 residues. The V gene lost 5 bases and the J gene lost 9 bases, with 14 bases spanning the gap. Germline assignment: CDR1 SGHAT and CDR2 FQNNGV. In nucleotides, the CDR3 is TGTGCCAGCAGCAGTCCCGGGGGCCTTTCACCCCTCCACTTT. Its protein product is CASSSPGGLSPLHF.